This entry features one T cell receptor (beta chain) sequence. The antigen remains unidentified. From the RACE reads, TCRdb called clonotypes with MiXCR, one entry per CDR3 protein. The table lists about 380,000 distinct CDR3 sequences, about 6.3% of them singletons. Time point here: patch test 2, 6 weeks after DPC sensitization. The treatment denotes: therapeutic diphenylcyclopropenone sensitization with weekly scalp DPC. From whole blood left unfractionated, total RNA was extracted. The V end was cut by 6 bases, the J end by 0 bases, with 7 bases between. From germline, CDR1 is ENHRY and CDR2 SYGVKD. The CDR3 spans 13 residues. The entry originates in a study of human T cells and chemical hapten exposure. Across the whole study: The study enrolled mostly female patients with alopecia areata, totalis or universalis.

Study-wide results and limits: PT1 expanded TCR numbers rose with patch test score.

The specimen comprised whole blood, sampled in connection with sensitization to the hapten diphenylcyclopropenone (DPC). The chain combines TRBV10-3 with TRBJ2-3; D is uncertain. The sequence was collected from a woman in her late teens or twenties with alopecia areata. Some clones in this sample may be carry-over from other donors' samples. The CDR3 protein is CAIRMGSTDTQYF. The CDR3 bases are TGTGCCATCAGGATGGGAAGCACAGATACGCAGTATTTT.